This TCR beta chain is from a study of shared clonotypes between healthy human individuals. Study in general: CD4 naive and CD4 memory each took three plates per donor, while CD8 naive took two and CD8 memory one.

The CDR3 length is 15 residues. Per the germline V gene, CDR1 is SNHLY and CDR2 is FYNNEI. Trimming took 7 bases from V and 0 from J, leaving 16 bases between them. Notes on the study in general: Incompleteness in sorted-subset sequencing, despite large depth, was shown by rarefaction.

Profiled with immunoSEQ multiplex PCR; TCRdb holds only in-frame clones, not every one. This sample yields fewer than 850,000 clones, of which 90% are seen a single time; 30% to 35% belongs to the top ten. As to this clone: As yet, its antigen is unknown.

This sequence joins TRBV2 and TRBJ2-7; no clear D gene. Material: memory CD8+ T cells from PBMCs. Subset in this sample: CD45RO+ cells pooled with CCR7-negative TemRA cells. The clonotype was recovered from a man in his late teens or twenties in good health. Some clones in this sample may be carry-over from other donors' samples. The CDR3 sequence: CASIVREHSSYEQYF. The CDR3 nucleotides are TGTGCCAGCATAGTCAGAGAACACAGCTCCTACGAGCAGTACTTC.